This is a list of T cell receptor beta chains from one sample in a study of CD8 T cells in ankylosing spondylitis. TCRdb called the 5' RACE reads again in MiXCR, with one record for every CDR3 protein. The table records around 210,000 distinct CDR3 sequences, 8% to 10% of them present only once. The sample was blood, either unsorted or a sorted T cell fraction (not recorded which). The receptors were sampled from a female donor with ankylosing spondylitis or in good health (not recorded which). Both conserved end residues are part of each CDR3. A D gene is named only where the DNA matches it firmly. Clone size appears in some rows only: once, few, many, or a class for an expanded clone.

CDR3 DNA: TGTGCCAGCAGTTCTAGGGCTACAGGGTACGGTACTGAAGCTTTCTTT
CDR3 protein: CASSSRATGYGTEAFF
D gene: -
J gene: TRBJ1-1
clone size: many
V gene: TRBV12-3/TRBV12-4

CDR3 DNA: TGTGCCAGCAGCTTGACTAGCGGGAGGGGGAATGAGCAGTTCTTC
CDR3 protein: CASSLTSGRGNEQFF
D gene: TRBD2
J gene: TRBJ2-1
clone size: many
V gene: TRBV7-3

CDR3 DNA: TGCAGTGCTAGAGATGTTGGGCCTAGCGGGAGTGTCTACGAGCAGTACTTC
CDR3 protein: CSARDVGPSGSVYEQYF
D gene: TRBD2
J gene: TRBJ2-7
clone size: many
V gene: TRBV20-1

CDR3 DNA: TGTGCCTGGAGTGTGGGGTGGAACACTGAAGCTTTCTTT
CDR3 protein: CAWSVGWNTEAFF
D gene: -
J gene: TRBJ1-1
clone size: few
V gene: TRBV30

CDR3 DNA: TGTGCCAGCACCCTTGCGGGGATTCGCCATGGCTACACCTTC
CDR3 protein: CASTLAGIRHGYTF
D gene: -
J gene: TRBJ1-2
clone size: few
V gene: TRBV7-2

CDR3 DNA: TGTGCCAGCAGCCAACAGGGGGTCTATGGCTACACCTTC
CDR3 protein: CASSQQGVYGYTF
D gene: TRBD1
J gene: TRBJ1-2
clone size: many
V gene: TRBV7-9

CDR3 DNA: TGCAGTGCTAGAGTAGTCGGGCCACAAAAGACTGAAGCTTTCTTT
CDR3 protein: CSARVVGPQKTEAFF
D gene: -
J gene: TRBJ1-1
clone size: many
V gene: TRBV20-1

CDR3 DNA: TGTGCCAGCACGGAACAGGGGGCTTTTCCGAAAGCTTTCTTT
CDR3 protein: CASTEQGAFPKAFF
D gene: TRBD1
J gene: TRBJ1-1
clone size: many
V gene: TRBV28

CDR3 DNA: TGCAGCGTCCGGACTAGCGGGAGTTTCGATGAGCAGTTCTTC
CDR3 protein: CSVRTSGSFDEQFF
D gene: TRBD2
J gene: TRBJ2-1
clone size: -
V gene: TRBV29-1

CDR3 DNA: TGTGCCAGCAGCGCGGACAGCTATGGCTACACCTTC
CDR3 protein: CASSADSYGYTF
D gene: -
J gene: TRBJ1-2
clone size: many
V gene: TRBV9